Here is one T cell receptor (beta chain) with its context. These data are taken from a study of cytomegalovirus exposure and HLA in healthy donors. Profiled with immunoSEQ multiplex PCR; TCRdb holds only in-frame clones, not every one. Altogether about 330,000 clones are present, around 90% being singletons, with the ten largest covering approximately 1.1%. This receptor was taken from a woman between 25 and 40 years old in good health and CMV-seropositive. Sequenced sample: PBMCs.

CDR3: CASSVSASDNEQFF. The CDR3 DNA reads TGTGCCAGCAGTGTCAGCGCATCAGACAATGAGCAGTTCTTC. This chain uses TRBV27 with TRBJ2-1; D remains unclear. The CDR3 covers 14 residues. V lost 5 bases, J lost 5 bases, and 13 bases lay in between. Germline V gene sequence: CDR1 MNHEY, CDR2 SMNVEV (reference sequence).